A selection of T cell receptor beta chains follows, all from one sample in a study of lymphopenia after photon versus proton radiotherapy. Libraries were prepared by immunoSEQ multiplex PCR; TCRdb keeps only in-frame clonotypes and omits some of them. The sample lists roughly 58,000 clones, about nine tenths occurring once. Sequencing used peripheral blood, obtained from a patient treated with proton-based radiotherapy. These receptors all stem from a man older than 75 with esophageal cancer. The CDR3 runs from the conserved cysteine through the conserved F or W. Clone size appears in some rows only: once, few, many, or a class for an expanded clone.

>TRBV6-5|TRBJ2-6|.
CATQDRAGANVLTF
>TRBV6-6|TRBJ2-5|.
CASSPPSDQETQYF
>TRBV27|TRBJ1-6|.
CASSSRGTGLGDSPLHF
>TRBV29-1|TRBJ1-4|.
CSVGRPNEKLFF
>TRBV7-6|TRBJ2-7|medium-sized
CASSSGPNYEQYF
>TRBV11-2|TRBJ2-7|few
CASSFQYEQYF
>TRBV5-6|TRBJ2-7|few
CASSSLGTADYEQYF
>TRBV5-1|TRBJ2-3|.
CASSTEPLGGSSQYF
>TRBV6-4|TRBJ2-7|.
CASSVETGTEQYF
>TRBV19|TRBJ2-1|.
CASSDGLRGSYNEQFF
>TRBV9|TRBJ1-5|.
CASSVDGRGPNQPQHF
>TRBV5-4|TRBJ2-3|once
CASNPSREGQKHTQYF
>TRBV19|TRBJ2-1|.
CASSIFHGQGARNEQFF
>TRBV4-3|TRBJ2-3|.
CASSQDAHLASRTDTQYF
>TRBV6-5|TRBJ1-2|few
CASSPGPHRGYTF
>TRBV27|TRBJ2-3|.
CASSPLAGGPLDTQYF
>TRBV11-2|TRBJ2-5|.
CASSLTETQYF
>TRBV7-2|TRBJ2-1|.
CASSFARGQFF
>TRBV2|TRBJ1-2|.
CASSEPGAIYGYTF
>TRBV18|TRBJ1-5|.
CASSPGQGLRGNQPQHF
>TRBV19|TRBJ2-7|.
CASTTSSKGANEQYF
>TRBV5-1|TRBJ2-5|once
CASSLRLAERLQETQYF
>TRBV18|TRBJ2-2|.
CASSPGQTNTGELFF
>TRBV7-3|TRBJ2-7|.
CASSLVVTTGEQYF
>TRBV6-6|TRBJ2-2|.
CASTPTQMNTGELFF
>TRBV11-2|TRBJ1-5|.
CASSLERHQPQHF
>TRBV28|TRBJ2-7|.
CASSLSPSYEQYF
>TRBV7-2|TRBJ2-2|.
CASSLSGGSNTGELFF
>TRBV2|TRBJ2-7|.
CASSSQDRVYEQYF
>TRBV5-1|TRBJ1-4|.
CASSTRTGYNEKLFF
>TRBV10-2|TRBJ2-7|once
CASRGTGTGSHEQYF
>TRBV10-3|TRBJ1-1|once
CAISYRDDTEAFF
>TRBV5-1|TRBJ2-3|.
CASSLRGRDTQYF
>TRBV19|TRBJ2-2|.
CASSPRTSGRGFTGELFF
>TRBV5-4|TRBJ2-5|.
CASSLSLPPAISQETQYF
>TRBV7-3|TRBJ1-2|.
CASSSGPNYGYTF
>TRBV11-2|TRBJ2-1|.
CASSLVASGRPSSTNEQFF
>TRBV10-2|TRBJ2-3|.
CASRETSEGTDTQYF
>TRBV6-5|TRBJ1-2|.
CASRPGQLYGYTF
>TRBV2|TRBJ1-2|.
CASSPLGGYGYTF
>TRBV18|TRBJ2-7|.
CASSPRTDYEQYF
>TRBV19|TRBJ2-1|.
CASSILAGRPGQFF
>TRBV27|TRBJ2-2|few
CASSDPDPHPAELFF
>TRBV30|TRBJ2-1|.
CAWSRGEPIGYNEQFF
>TRBV2|TRBJ1-4|once
CASSERQPLGVKLFF
>TRBV6-1|TRBJ1-1|.
CASSGRRFTEAFF
>TRBV19|TRBJ2-1|.
CASRLGPGVGNEQFF
>TRBV28|TRBJ2-4|.
CASSLLPYGLAGTGGAKNIQYF